The rows below give T cell receptor beta chains drawn from one sample of a study of blood T cells in healthy people across ages. TCRdb redid the calling of the 5' RACE reads with MiXCR, one entry per CDR3 protein. The data contain about 1.8 million distinct CDR3 sequences, 40% to 55% of them seen just once; the ten biggest clones take up 2.1%. The sequencing sample was made of blood. The receptors come from a woman in her thirties or forties in good health. The CDR3 runs from the conserved cysteine through the conserved F or W. D genes are given only for firm matches. Size values are once, few and many counts, or a class for expanded clones, and some rows have none.

d_gene,j_gene,abundance,v_gene,CDR3nt,CDR3aa
NA,TRBJ2-1,NA,TRBV7-9,TGTGCCAGCAGCCACCCCCCCCAGGACTCACTAAATGAGCAGTTCTTC,CASSHPPQDSLNEQFF
NA,TRBJ2-7,few,TRBV6-1,TGTGCCAGCAGTGAAAACGACCACTGGTACGAGCAGTACTTC,CASSENDHWYEQYF
NA,TRBJ2-3,many,TRBV7-2,TGTGCCAGCAGACCGGCGGGGAAAGACTCAGATACGCAGTATTTT,CASRPAGKDSDTQYF
NA,TRBJ2-5,few,TRBV13,TGTGCCAGCAACAGACGGACACAAGAGACCCAGTACTTC,CASNRRTQETQYF
NA,TRBJ1-2,few,TRBV20-1,TGCAGTGCTAGAGATCAGGTTAACTATGGCTACACCTTC,CSARDQVNYGYTF
NA,TRBJ1-2,few,TRBV4-1,TGCGCCAGCAGCCAAGATTCGGGGATGGTGGATGGCTACACCTTC,CASSQDSGMVDGYTF
NA,TRBJ2-3,many,TRBV3-1,TGTGCCAGCAGCCAAGTGAGCACAGATACGCAGTATTTT,CASSQVSTDTQYF
NA,TRBJ2-3,NA,TRBV2,TGTGCCAGCAGTGAAGAGGGTACAGGGGGGGCAGATACGCAGTATTTT,CASSEEGTGGADTQYF
NA,TRBJ2-7,NA,TRBV27,TGTGCCAGCAGTTTTGGGGGGGGGCATTCCTACGAGCAGTACTTC,CASSFGGGHSYEQYF
TRBD2,TRBJ2-7,NA,TRBV12-5,TGTGCTAGTGGTTTAAGCGGGGGCTCTCTTAATGAGCAGTACTTC,CASGLSGGSLNEQYF
NA,TRBJ2-1,NA,TRBV29-1,TGCAGCGCCATGCCGGGACAAGGGTCGAATGAGCAGTTCTTC,CSAMPGQGSNEQFF
NA,TRBJ2-7,few,TRBV10-3,TGTGCCATCAGTGAGTCCGGACAATCCTACGAGCAGTACTTC,CAISESGQSYEQYF
NA,TRBJ2-7,NA,TRBV20-1,TGCAGTGCTAGAGCAGGGGCCGCTGGCTACGAGCAGTACTTC,CSARAGAAGYEQYF
NA,TRBJ1-1,NA,TRBV7-9,TGTGCCAGCAGCGCTCTTGGGGGAGGGGCTGAAGCTTTCTTT,CASSALGGGAEAFF
NA,TRBJ1-1,NA,TRBV3-1,TGTGCCAGCAAGGGACTATCAGGGGCTTTCTTT,CASKGLSGAFF
NA,TRBJ2-1,NA,TRBV7-2,TGTGCCAGCAGCTCGACGATCCTATACAATGAGCAGTTCTTC,CASSSTILYNEQFF
TRBD2,TRBJ2-5,NA,TRBV5-1,TGCGCCAGCAGCTCGCAAGCGGGATCGGAGACCCAGTACTTC,CASSSQAGSETQYF
NA,TRBJ2-7,NA,TRBV6-6,TGTGCCAGCAGTTCACGGGGGGCTCTTTACGAGCAGTACTTC,CASSSRGALYEQYF
NA,TRBJ2-5,NA,TRBV2,TGTGCCAGCAGGAATCCGGGATCACAAGAGACCCAGTACTTC,CASRNPGSQETQYF
NA,TRBJ1-1,NA,TRBV7-8,TGTGCCAGCAGCCTCACTTCCAAGAACACTGAAGCTTTCTTT,CASSLTSKNTEAFF
NA,TRBJ2-5,NA,TRBV20-1,TGCAGTGCTTCCAACGGGGAGACCCAGTACTTC,CSASNGETQYF
TRBD2,TRBJ2-7,NA,TRBV11-2,TGTGCCAGCAGCTTCACTAGCGGGAGCTCCTACGAGCAGTACTTC,CASSFTSGSSYEQYF
NA,TRBJ1-1,NA,TRBV9,TGTGCCAGCAGCGTAGCCGGGCCAGACACTGAAGCTTTCTTT,CASSVAGPDTEAFF
NA,TRBJ1-1,NA,TRBV12-3/TRBV12-4,TGTGCCAGCAGTTTCGGTACGGAGGGGGGAAACACTGAAGCTTTCTTT,CASSFGTEGGNTEAFF
TRBD1,TRBJ1-2,NA,TRBV3-1,TGTGCCAGCAGCCCGCCTACATGGACAGGCCCTAACTATGGCTACACCTTC,CASSPPTWTGPNYGYTF
TRBD1,TRBJ2-1,few,TRBV7-6,TGTGCCAGCAGCCCTCGGACAGGGGAAATCTACAATGAGCAGTTCTTC,CASSPRTGEIYNEQFF
NA,TRBJ2-3,NA,TRBV20-1,TGCAGTGCTAGAGATCCAGGGTCCCCAGATACGCAGTATTTT,CSARDPGSPDTQYF
NA,TRBJ2-5,NA,TRBV6-2/TRBV6-3,TGTGCCAGCAGACTCGACCGAGTCCAAGAGACCCAGTACTTC,CASRLDRVQETQYF
NA,TRBJ2-5,NA,TRBV13,TGTGCCAGCAGCTTGGTAGGGCAGGACCAAGAGACCCAGTACTTC,CASSLVGQDQETQYF
TRBD1,TRBJ2-3,NA,TRBV6-2/TRBV6-3,TGTGCCAGCAGTTTTACCGGGACAGGGTGGACAGATACGCAGTATTTT,CASSFTGTGWTDTQYF
NA,TRBJ2-6,NA,TRBV2,TGTGCCAGCGGGATCCCGGGACCGAACGGCGGGCCCTCTGGGGCCAACGTCCTGACTTTC,CASGIPGPNGGPSGANVLTF
TRBD2,TRBJ2-5,NA,TRBV7-2,TGTGCCAGCAGCCCGGTTCTGCGGGGGGGCAGTGGAGAGACCCAGTACTTC,CASSPVLRGGSGETQYF
NA,TRBJ2-5,NA,TRBV12-3/TRBV12-4,TGTGCCAGCAGCTTAATTGGGTCTGGTGAGACCCAGTACTTC,CASSLIGSGETQYF
NA,TRBJ2-4,few,TRBV27,TGTGCCAGCAGTTCCCTCAACGGCGGGGATGAGAAAAACATTCAGTACTTC,CASSSLNGGDEKNIQYF
TRBD1,TRBJ2-7,few,TRBV10-1,TGCGCCAGCAGTCGCGGACAGGGGGCGTTGAGCGAGCAGTACTTC,CASSRGQGALSEQYF
NA,TRBJ2-3,few,TRBV20-1,TGCAGTGCCCCCCCTTATCAAGATACGCAGTATTTT,CSAPPYQDTQYF
NA,TRBJ1-5,NA,TRBV15,TGTGCCACCAGCAGAGGTACAGAGGGCTTCAATCAGCCCCAGCATTTT,CATSRGTEGFNQPQHF
NA,TRBJ2-7,NA,TRBV7-8,TGTGCCAGCAGCCCTGTCGGACTTACCTACGAGCAGTACTTC,CASSPVGLTYEQYF
NA,TRBJ2-7,NA,TRBV13,TGTGCCAGCAGCTTAAACAGGGCCCTAACGTACGAGCAGTACTTC,CASSLNRALTYEQYF
TRBD1,TRBJ2-7,few,TRBV10-3,TGTGCCATCAGTGAGGACAGGGGGCGATACGAGCAGTACTTC,CAISEDRGRYEQYF
TRBD1,TRBJ2-4,NA,TRBV29-1,TGCAGCGGGACAGGCAAAAACATTCAGTACTTC,CSGTGKNIQYF
NA,TRBJ1-2,NA,TRBV29-1,TGCAGCGTTGTGGCGGGATTTGGCTACACCTTC,CSVVAGFGYTF
NA,TRBJ2-3,NA,TRBV15,TGTGCCACCAGCAGAGATGGGAGTGGACTCCCCACAGATACGCAGTATTTT,CATSRDGSGLPTDTQYF
TRBD1,TRBJ1-1,once,TRBV2,TGTGCCAGCAGTGAAGGTACACAGGGGGTGAGGACTGAAGCTTTCTTT,CASSEGTQGVRTEAFF
NA,TRBJ1-5,NA,TRBV20-1,TGCAGTGCTCCAGGGAAAGGACAGCCCCAGCATTTT,CSAPGKGQPQHF
NA,TRBJ1-2,NA,TRBV5-6,TGTGCCAGCACCCTGGGTGGGGCAGGAGGATATGGCTACACCTTC,CASTLGGAGGYGYTF
NA,TRBJ2-7,NA,TRBV19,TGTGCCACCGGAGGGGTTCCCTACGAGCAGTACTTC,CATGGVPYEQYF
NA,TRBJ2-5,few,TRBV3-1,TGTGCCAGCAGCCAAGACTTGGCAAGAGAGACCCAGTACTTC,CASSQDLARETQYF
TRBD2,TRBJ2-3,few,TRBV3-1,TGTGCCAGCAGCCAGGGGGGACTAGCGGGGGGCACAGATACGCAGTATTTT,CASSQGGLAGGTDTQYF
NA,TRBJ2-4,NA,TRBV5-1,TGCGCCAGCAGCCCGGGAGACTCCAAAAACATTCAGTACTTC,CASSPGDSKNIQYF
NA,TRBJ2-7,few,TRBV20-1,TGCAGTGCTCCCCCCCAGGGCGGCCACGAGCAGTACTTC,CSAPPQGGHEQYF